This T cell receptor beta chain derives from a study of blood T cells in healthy people across ages (dated by TCRdb to the mid-2010s). For the wider study: In model experiments, roughly one uniquely barcoded TCR beta cDNA molecule per two T cells was captured by template switching. To track age-related changes in TCR beta repertoire diversity, the study relied on deep sequencing normalized with unique cDNA molecular identifiers. Four age groups were formed from the donors: young (average approximately 17 years), middle-aged (approximately 39), aged (around 68) and long-lived (about 80). Donors of different ages were randomly distributed across sequencing lanes to avoid experimental bias. For two donors (one aged 18 to 29 and one aged 80 or older), the study analyzed two additional independent replicas of 1 million unique cDNA reads from the same blood draw.

This clonotype has at least ten counts. Its antigen is still unknown. No much larger clone is present one base from it, and per-base qualities are unavailable. The library was produced with 5' RACE. For sequencing, an Illumina HiSeq 2500 was employed. A second PCR of roughly 6 to 12 cycles was performed with a sample-barcoded 5' primer and a J-beta primer mix. A unique molecular identifier was introduced onto each TCR beta cDNA molecule by a template-switch 5' adaptor carrying 12 random nucleotides. At least 3 million CDR3-containing paired-end reads were obtained from each sample. The Mint cDNA synthesis kit, primed by a TRBC-specific oligonucleotide, was used to synthesize first-strand cDNA from all RNA. Following uracil-DNA glycosylase treatment, a first 18-cycle PCR with universal primers M1SS and BC2_uni_R was performed on all cDNA. For the original study's pipeline: Each sample was normalized by randomly selecting 1 million high-quality reads, each carrying a distinct molecular identifier. Reads sharing molecular identifiers were discarded rather than binned into consensus sequences. MiTCR, set to a Q25 quality threshold and the strictest error-elimination algorithm, was used for CDR3 identification, clonotype clustering and error correction. A nonparametric unseen species model using Euler transformation provided a lower-bound estimate of total TCR beta diversity. TCRdb itself trimmed the public reads at Q25 with fastp, ran MiXCR and retained productive beta chains. Each entry is one CDR3 protein sequence, shown with its most common DNA and genes. TCRdb, not the authors, supplied the V and J calls. For this sample there are roughly 730,000 distinct CDR3 sequences; approximately 53% appear just once. Under 30% of the sample is taken by the ten largest.

CDR1 and CDR2, per the germline V gene, are SGHRS and YFSETQ. V is trimmed back by 1 base and J by 1 base, and the junction contains 2 bases that no gene match accounts for. Measured from the cysteine to the phenylalanine, the CDR3 is 15 residues long. Left in the record is the CDR3 DNA by itself, 45 bases read in frame from the first base. What the study reported, not specific to this receptor: Observed TCR beta diversity per million T cells fell roughly linearly with age, and a significant reduction was already apparent by age around 39. Because the CMV infection status of the donors was unknown, age-related changes in expanded clonotypes may potentially have been confounded. Compared with the aged group, the long-lived group had more naive CD4+ T cells, fewer expanded clones and increased TCR diversity, suggesting age selection. Estimates of total diversity from one million sequenced T cells were regarded as lower bounds and underestimates. The percentage of naive T cells measured by flow cytometry correlated strongly with observed TCR beta diversity. Conclusive comparison of naive and antigen-experienced compartments was prevented by the profiling of bulk unsorted PBMCs.

The donors were roughly 40 Caucasian individuals from Russia, aged 6 to 90 years, who were systemically healthy. Each donor gave approximately 9.4 milliliters of peripheral blood, drawn into EDTA-treated Vacutainer tubes. Ficoll-Paque density-gradient centrifugation was used to isolate PBMCs, with at least 6 million per sample. Trizol reagent was used to extract total RNA from PBMCs, with at least 6 micrograms per sample. For every donor, flow cytometry on a PBMC aliquot measured the percentage of naive CD45RAhigh/CD27high T cells. This sequence was found in a man in his forties or fifties in good health. Sequenced: blood. Recombination joined TRBV5-1 with TRBJ2-5; a stretch of 9 junction bases matches TRBD2. This receptor has the CDR3 CASSLQRGAQETQYF. The bases read TGCGCCAGCAGCTTGCAGCGGGGGGCCCAAGAGACCCAGTACTTC.